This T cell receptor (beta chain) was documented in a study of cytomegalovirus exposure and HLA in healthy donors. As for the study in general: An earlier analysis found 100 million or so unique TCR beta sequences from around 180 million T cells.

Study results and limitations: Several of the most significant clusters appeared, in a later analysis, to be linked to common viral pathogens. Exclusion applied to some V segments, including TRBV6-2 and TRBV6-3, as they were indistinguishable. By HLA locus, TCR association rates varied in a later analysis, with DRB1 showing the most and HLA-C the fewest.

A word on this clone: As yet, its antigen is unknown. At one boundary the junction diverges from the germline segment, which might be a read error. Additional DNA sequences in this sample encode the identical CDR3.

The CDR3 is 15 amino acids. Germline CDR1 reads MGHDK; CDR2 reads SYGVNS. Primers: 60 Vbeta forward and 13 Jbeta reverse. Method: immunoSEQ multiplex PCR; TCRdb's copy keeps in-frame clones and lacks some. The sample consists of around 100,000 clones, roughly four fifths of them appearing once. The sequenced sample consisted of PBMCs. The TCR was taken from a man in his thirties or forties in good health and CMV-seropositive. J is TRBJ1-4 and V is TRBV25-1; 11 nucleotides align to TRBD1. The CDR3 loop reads CASTDRGQTNEKLFF. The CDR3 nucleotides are TGTGCCAGCACGGACAGGGGGCAGACTAATGAAAAACTGTTTTTC. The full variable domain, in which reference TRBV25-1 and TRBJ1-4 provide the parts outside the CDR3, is EADIYQTPRYLVIGTGKKITLECSQTMGHDKMYWYQQDPGMELHLIHYSYGVNSTEKGDLSSESTVSRIRTEHFPLTLESARPSHTSQYLCASTDRGQTNEKLFFGSGTQLSVL.